Included here is one T cell receptor beta chain sequence, with context. Its antigen is not known. The V end was cut by 3 bases, the J end by 4 bases, with 16 bases between. The CDR3 has 16 amino acids. Germline V gives CDR1 SGDLS, CDR2 YYNGEE. Sample time point: neoterminal ileum biopsy at postoperative endoscopy, about 6 months after surgery. This sample stems from a study of T cell repertoires in ileal Crohn's disease. Sequencing used immunoSEQ multiplex PCR; TCRdb keeps in-frame clones, though not all of them. Of about 9,200 clones listed, around 80% were seen once; the top ten hold around 20%. Findings and limits, study-wide: Endoscopy was done a median approximately 6.9 months after surgery.

This clonotype was sampled from an adult with Crohn's disease. Material: ileal tissue. V gene TRBV9 combines with J gene TRBJ2-2; a weak D match, TRBD2 (5 bases). DNA for the CDR3: TGTGCCAGCAGCGCGAGGGCGGGCTCCCTCACCGGGGAGCTGTTTTTT. It translates to CASSARAGSLTGELFF. Combining the CDR3 with reference TRBV9 and TRBJ2-2 gives the whole variable domain DSGVTQTPKHLITATGQRVTLRCSPRSGDLSVYWYQQSLDQGLQFLIQYYNGEERAKGNILERFSAQQFPDLHSELNLSSLELGDSALYFCASSARAGSLTGELFFGEGSRLTVL.